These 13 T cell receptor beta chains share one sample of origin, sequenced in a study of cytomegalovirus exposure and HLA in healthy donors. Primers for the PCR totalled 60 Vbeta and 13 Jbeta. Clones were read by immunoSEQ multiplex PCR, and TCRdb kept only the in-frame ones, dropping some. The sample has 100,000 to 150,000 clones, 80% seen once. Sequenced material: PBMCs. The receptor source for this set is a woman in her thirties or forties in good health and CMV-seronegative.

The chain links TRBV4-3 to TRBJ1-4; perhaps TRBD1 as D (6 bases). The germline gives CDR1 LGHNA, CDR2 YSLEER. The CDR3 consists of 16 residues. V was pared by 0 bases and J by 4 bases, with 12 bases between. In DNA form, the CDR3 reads TGCGCCAGCAGCCAAGATGGACCAGGGGTTAATGAAAAACTGTTTTTT. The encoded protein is CASSQDGPGVNEKLFF.

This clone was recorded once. CDR3 region: CAITARGNGSYNEQFF. The CDR3 DNA reads TGTGCCATCACCGCTCGGGGGAACGGGTCCTACAATGAGCAGTTCTTC. This chain connects TRBV10-3 to TRBJ2-1, with D possibly being TRBD2 (6 bases). CDR3 size: 16 residues. V lost 7 bases, J lost 1 base, and 17 bases lay in between. Germline V gene lookup returns CDR1 ENHRY and CDR2 SYGVKD.

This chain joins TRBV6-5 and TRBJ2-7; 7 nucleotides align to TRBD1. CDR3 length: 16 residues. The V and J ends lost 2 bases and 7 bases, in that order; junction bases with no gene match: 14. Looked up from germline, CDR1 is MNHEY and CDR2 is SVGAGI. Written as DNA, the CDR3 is TGTGCCAGCAGTTACGGTTCGGCAGGGGGACCTAAAGAGCAGTACTTC. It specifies CASSYGSAGGPKEQYF.

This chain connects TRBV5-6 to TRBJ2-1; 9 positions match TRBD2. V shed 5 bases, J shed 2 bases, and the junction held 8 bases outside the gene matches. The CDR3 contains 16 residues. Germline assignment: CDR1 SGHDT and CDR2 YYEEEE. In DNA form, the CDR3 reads TGTGCCAGCAGACCCGGACTAGCGAGAACCTACAATGAGCAGTTCTTC. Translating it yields CASRPGLARTYNEQFF.

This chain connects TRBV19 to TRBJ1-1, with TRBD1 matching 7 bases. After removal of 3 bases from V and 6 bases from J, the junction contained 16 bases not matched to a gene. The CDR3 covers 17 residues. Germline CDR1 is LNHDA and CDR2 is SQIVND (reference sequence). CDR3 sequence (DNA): TGTGCCAGTAGTATCCGGGACAGTTCGAATCCGAAGTCTGAAGCTTTCTTT. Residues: CASSIRDSSNPKSEAFF.

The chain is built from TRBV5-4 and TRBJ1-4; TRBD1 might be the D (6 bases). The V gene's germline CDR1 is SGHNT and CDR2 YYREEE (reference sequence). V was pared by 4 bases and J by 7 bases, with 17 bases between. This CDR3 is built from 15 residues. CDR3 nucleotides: TGTGCCAGCAGCCTACGCGGGGGCGTAGGTGAAAAACTGTTTTTT. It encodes CASSLRGGVGEKLFF.

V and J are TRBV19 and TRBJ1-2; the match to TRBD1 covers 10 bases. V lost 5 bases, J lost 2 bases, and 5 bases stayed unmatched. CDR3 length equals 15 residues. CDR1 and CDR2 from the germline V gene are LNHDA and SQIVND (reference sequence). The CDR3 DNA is TGTGCCAGTAGTCCCCGGACAGGGGGAAACTATGGCTACACCTTC. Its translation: CASSPRTGGNYGYTF.

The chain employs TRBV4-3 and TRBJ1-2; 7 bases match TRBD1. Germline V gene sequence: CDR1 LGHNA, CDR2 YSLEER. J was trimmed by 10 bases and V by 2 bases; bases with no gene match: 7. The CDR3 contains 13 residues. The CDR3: CASSQRTGFDYTF. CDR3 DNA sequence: TGCGCCAGCAGCCAAAGGACAGGTTTTGACTACACCTTC.

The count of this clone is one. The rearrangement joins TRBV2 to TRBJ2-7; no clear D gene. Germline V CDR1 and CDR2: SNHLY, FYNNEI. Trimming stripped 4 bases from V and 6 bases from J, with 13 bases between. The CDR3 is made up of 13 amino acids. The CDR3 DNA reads TGTGCCAGCAGTGTTGGTGCGTTGAGCGAGCAGTACTTC. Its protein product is CASSVGALSEQYF.

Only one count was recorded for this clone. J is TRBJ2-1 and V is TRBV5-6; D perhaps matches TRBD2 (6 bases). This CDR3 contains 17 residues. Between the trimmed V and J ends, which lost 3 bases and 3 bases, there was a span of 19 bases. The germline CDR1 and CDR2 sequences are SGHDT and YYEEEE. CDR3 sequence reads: CASSSLQLASLYNEQFF. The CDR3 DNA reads TGTGCCAGCAGCTCCCTGCAACTAGCTTCCCTCTACAATGAGCAGTTCTTC.

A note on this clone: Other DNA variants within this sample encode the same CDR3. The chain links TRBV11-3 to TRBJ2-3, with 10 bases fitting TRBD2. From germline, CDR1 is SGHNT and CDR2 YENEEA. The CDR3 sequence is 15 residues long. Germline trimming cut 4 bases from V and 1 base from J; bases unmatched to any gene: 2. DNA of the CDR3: TGTGCCAGCAGCTCCGGACTAGCGGGCACAGATACGCAGTATTTT. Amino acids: CASSSGLAGTDTQYF. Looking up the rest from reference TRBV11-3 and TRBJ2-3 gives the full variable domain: EAGVVQSPRYKIIEKKQPVAFWCNPISGHNTLYWYLQNLGQGPELLIRYENEEAVDDSQLPKDRFSAERLKGVDSTLKIQPAELGDSAVYLCASSSGLAGTDTQYFGPGTRLTVL.

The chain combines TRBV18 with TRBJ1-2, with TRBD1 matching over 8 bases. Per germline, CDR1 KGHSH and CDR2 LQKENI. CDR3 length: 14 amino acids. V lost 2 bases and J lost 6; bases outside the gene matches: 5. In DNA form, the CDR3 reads TGTGCCAGCTCACCAGGACAGGGCATAAATGGCTACACCTTC. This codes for CASSPGQGINGYTF.

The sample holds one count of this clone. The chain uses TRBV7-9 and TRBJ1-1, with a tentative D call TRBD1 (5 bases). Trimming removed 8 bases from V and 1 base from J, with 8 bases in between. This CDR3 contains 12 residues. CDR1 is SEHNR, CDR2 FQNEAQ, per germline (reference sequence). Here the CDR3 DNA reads TGTGCCAGCGACAGAACGAACACTGAAGCTTTCTTT. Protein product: CASDRTNTEAFF.